This TCR beta chain stems from a study of T-cell memory formation after mild COVID-19. This clonotype showed up just a few times. Its antigen remains unidentified. Germline V lookup: CDR1 MNHEY, CDR2 SVGEGT. V lost 2 bases to trimming and J lost 3 bases, with 7 bases between them. This CDR3 spans 14 amino acids. Study-level findings and limits: Memory cells collected pre-infection included some clones that later responded, suggesting cross-reactive memory joined. A second wave of clones peaked on day 37, and their SARS-CoV-2 specificity went unconfirmed.

TCR alpha and TCR beta cDNA libraries carrying sample barcodes and UMIs were produced by 5'RACE using constant-segment primers. TCRdb independently ran MiXCR on the 5' RACE reads; one entry per CDR3 protein. The sample holds around 420,000 distinct CDR3 sequences; approximately 25% are singletons and the top ten take 8.5% to 10%. The receptor was isolated from an adult woman who had mild COVID-19 (a few samples of this study predate the infection). Cell type and time point are not known. The chain recombines TRBV6-2 or TRBV6-3 with TRBJ2-2; no clear D. Specimen: PBMCs or a T cell subset sorted from them (not recorded which). DNA for the CDR3: TGTGCCAGCAGTTACGTGACGGACACCGGGGAGCTGTTTTTT. It codes for CASSYVTDTGELFF.